The clone carrying this TCR beta chain has a handful of counts. The repertoire was sequenced with immunoSEQ multiplex PCR; TCRdb's copy has only in-frame clones and lacks some. Found here are 49,000 or so clones, around 74% of them singletons; the top ten hold 10%. The data derive from a study of PD-L1 blockade in urothelial cancer. CDR3 length equals 13 residues. Between the trimmed V and J ends, which lost 8 bases and 1 base, there was a span of 12 bases. In germline, CDR1 is SNHLY, CDR2 FYNNEI. Described time point: pretreatment peripheral blood. The V gene is TRBV2, the J gene TRBJ2-7; maybe TRBD1 (6 bases). Sequencing used PBMCs, obtained around atezolizumab (anti-PD-L1) treatment. This receptor was identified in a man aged 65 to 79 with urothelial cancer. The chain's CDR3 is CASYPGQSYEQYF. CDR3 DNA sequence: TGTGCCAGCTACCCCGGACAGTCCTACGAGCAGTACTTC. Full variable domain (remainder filled in from reference TRBV2 and TRBJ2-7): EPEVTQTPSHQVTQMGQEVILRCVPISNHLYFYWYRQILGQKVEFLVSFYNNEISEKSEIFDDQFSVERPDGSNFTLKIRSTKLEDSAMYFCASYPGQSYEQYFGPGTRLTVT.